Below, 18 T cell receptor beta chains from the same sample are listed, as sequenced in a study of blood T cell repertoires in COVID-19. Generated by immunoSEQ multiplex PCR, the TCRdb table keeps only in-frame clones and is missing some. The sample lists about 280,000 clones, about nine tenths occurring once. The sequencing input was peripheral blood. These receptor sequences come from a woman in her 30s with COVID-19, enrolled during active disease.

This rearrangement joins TRBV4-2 to TRBJ2-3; TRBD2 aligns across 15 bases. This CDR3 contains 20 residues. The J segment lost 0 bases and the V segment lost 0 bases, leaving 7 bases of the junction unmatched. CDR1 and CDR2 from the germline V gene are LGHNA and YNFKEQ. In DNA form, the CDR3 reads TGTGCCAGCAGCCAAGACCCGGGACTAGCGGGGGGCTCTAGCACAGATACGCAGTATTTT. Protein sequence: CASSQDPGLAGGSSTDTQYF.

This chain joins TRBV4-1 and TRBJ2-1, with TRBD2 matching 12 bases. Germline CDR1 MGHRA, CDR2 YSYEKL. This CDR3 spans 16 amino acids. V lost 4 bases and J lost 5; bases outside the gene matches: 6. This CDR3 is CASSRWTSGEDNEQFF. The CDR3 DNA follows: TGCGCCAGCAGCCGATGGACTAGCGGGGAAGACAATGAGCAGTTCTTC.

This chain links TRBV5-4 with TRBJ2-5, with D possibly matching TRBD2 (5 bases). Germline CDR1 is SGHNT and CDR2 is YYREEE (reference sequence). There are 14 residues in the CDR3. V dropped 0 bases and J dropped 5 bases, with 11 bases sitting between them. The CDR3 loop is CASSLGSERETQYF. The CDR3 region has the DNA TGTGCCAGCAGCTTGGGTTCCGAGCGGGAGACCCAGTACTTC.

V is TRBV5-1 and J is TRBJ2-3, with TRBD2 identical over 7 bases. The ends lost 4 bases at V and 0 bases at J; junction bases unmatched: 5. CDR1 SGHRS and CDR2 YFSETQ come from the germline V gene. The CDR3 contains 15 residues. The CDR3 reads CASSPWTSSTDTQYF. The CDR3 DNA follows: TGCGCCAGCAGCCCCTGGACTAGTAGCACAGATACGCAGTATTTT.

The chain joins TRBV11-1 to TRBJ1-2, with 9 nucleotides matching TRBD1. Germline CDR1 reads SGHAT; CDR2 reads FQDESV (reference sequence). J lost 2 bases, V lost 5 bases, and 3 bases had no gene match. The CDR3 has 14 amino acids. CDR3 region: CASSLGQGNYGYTF. CDR3 bases: TGTGCCAGCAGCCTGGGACAGGGAAACTATGGCTACACCTTC.

The rearrangement joins TRBV27 to TRBJ1-5, with TRBD1 matching over 7 bases. This CDR3 comprises 14 residues. After removal of 6 bases from V and 5 bases from J, the junction contained 7 bases not matched to a gene. CDR1 is MNHEY and CDR2 is SMNVEV in the germline V gene (reference sequence). Here the CDR3 reads CASSTTGYYQPQHF. The CDR3 DNA is TGTGCCAGCAGCACGACAGGGTACTATCAGCCCCAGCATTTT.

The chain employs TRBV7-2 and TRBJ1-2; D perhaps matches TRBD1 (5 bases). The CDR3 is made up of 15 amino acids. The ends were cut back, 3 bases at V and 6 bases at J, with 17 bases in the middle. Germline V lookup: CDR1 SGHTA, CDR2 FQGNSA. The CDR3 reads CASSFRSGQGHGYTF. The CDR3 region has the DNA TGTGCCAGCAGCTTTAGGTCAGGACAAGGGCATGGCTACACCTTC.

Note on this clone: This specimen includes other DNA sequences encoding the same CDR3. V and J are TRBV6-5 and TRBJ1-1; TRBD1 matches 8 bases. CDR3 length equals 14 residues. Unmatched junction bases numbered 5, after V lost 2 bases and J lost 6 bases. CDR1 is MNHEY and CDR2 is SVGAGI in the germline V gene. CDR3 sequence: CASSYTGQGAEAFF. The CDR3 DNA follows: TGTGCCAGCAGTTACACCGGACAGGGTGCTGAAGCTTTCTTT.

V usage is TRBV6-5 and J usage is TRBJ2-7, with a tentative D call TRBD2 (6 bases). Trimming removed 1 base from V and 7 bases from J, with 14 bases in between. The CDR3 contains 14 residues. The V gene's germline CDR1 is MNHEY and CDR2 SVGAGI. The CDR3 region is CASSYYGAAGEQYF. Written as DNA, the CDR3 is TGTGCCAGCAGTTACTATGGTGCGGCGGGGGAGCAGTACTTC.

The chain links TRBV4-1 to TRBJ2-2; a weak D match, TRBD2 (6 bases). With 0 bases removed from V and 4 bases from J, the gap between germline ends came to 21 bases. CDR1 and CDR2 from the germline V gene are MGHRA and YSYEKL. CDR3 length: 19 residues. CDR3 DNA sequence: TGCGCCAGCAGCCAAGATTCCCGGCGGGGAAGGCCGGGCACCGGGGAGCTGTTTTTT. Translation gives CASSQDSRRGRPGTGELFF.

This clone was observed a single time. The chain couples TRBV9 to TRBJ1-3, with D tentatively TRBD1 (6 bases). This CDR3 region has 18 residues. The V end was cut by 3 bases, the J end by 2 bases, with 21 bases between. Germline assignment: CDR1 SGDLS and CDR2 YYNGEE. This CDR3 is CASSDRGTGLVTGNTIYF. As DNA, the CDR3 is TGTGCCAGCAGCGACCGAGGAACAGGGTTAGTTACTGGAAACACCATATATTTT. The variable domain in full, completed from reference TRBV9 and TRBJ1-3, reads DSGVTQTPKHLITATGQRVTLRCSPRSGDLSVYWYQQSLDQGLQFLIQYYNGEERAKGNILERFSAQQFPDLHSELNLSSLELGDSALYFCASSDRGTGLVTGNTIYFGEGSWLTVV.

The CDR3 here is CASSPTGKAEAFF. The CDR3 bases are TGTGCCAGCTCACCAACAGGGAAAGCTGAAGCTTTCTTT. The chain couples TRBV18 to TRBJ1-1; D perhaps matches TRBD1 (6 bases). The V end lost 2 bases, the J end lost 6 bases, and 10 bases lay between the germline ends. The CDR3 runs 13 residues. Per germline, CDR1 KGHSH and CDR2 LQKENI.

The chain joins TRBV2 to TRBJ1-2, with D maybe TRBD1 (5 bases). Between the trimmed V and J ends, which lost 2 bases and 4 bases, there was a span of 11 bases. Germline V lookup: CDR1 SNHLY, CDR2 FYNNEI. The CDR3 covers 14 residues. The CDR3 is CASSETGEGYGYTF. In nucleotides, the CDR3 is TGTGCCAGCAGTGAAACGGGGGAGGGCTATGGCTACACCTTC.

The CDR3: CASSFTSGGRGETQYF. The CDR3 bases are TGTGCCAGCAGCTTCACTAGCGGGGGCCGGGGAGAGACCCAGTACTTC. The chain uses TRBV5-4 and TRBJ2-5, with 11 bases matching TRBD2. This CDR3 is built from 16 residues. Germline CDR1 reads SGHNT; CDR2 reads YYREEE (reference sequence). Trimming removed 2 bases from V and 4 bases from J; junction bases left unmatched: 7.

The V call is TRBV7-2, the J call TRBJ2-1, with D perhaps TRBD2 (6 bases). The V gene lost 1 base and the J gene lost 0 bases, with 10 bases spanning the gap. CDR3 length equals 16 residues. Germline V gives CDR1 SGHTA, CDR2 FQGNSA. CDR3: CASSLEGTASYNEQFF. CDR3 sequence (DNA): TGTGCCAGCAGCTTAGAAGGGACTGCCTCCTACAATGAGCAGTTCTTC.

This chain links TRBV7-6 with TRBJ2-3, with D perhaps TRBD1 (6 bases). Germline V lookup: CDR1 SGHVS, CDR2 FNYEAQ. CDR3 length: 15 amino acids. V was shortened by 4 bases and J by 2 bases, with 13 bases between the two germline ends. The CDR3 protein is CASSSPGHDTDTQYF. The CDR3 DNA follows: TGTGCCAGCAGCTCACCGGGACACGACACAGATACGCAGTATTTT. Variable domain in full (rest from reference TRBV7-6 and TRBJ2-3): GAGVSQSPRYKVTKRGQDVALRCDPISGHVSLYWYRQALGQGPEFLTYFNYEAQQDKSGLPNDRFSAERPEGSISTLTIQRTEQRDSAMYRCASSSPGHDTDTQYFGPGTRLTVL.

V is TRBV7-9 and J is TRBJ1-1, with TRBD1 matching 11 bases. The CDR3 totals 12 residues. In germline, CDR1 is SEHNR, CDR2 FQNEAQ (reference sequence). With 6 bases clipped from V and 11 bases from J, the junction kept 5 bases outside the gene matches. The CDR3 nucleotides are TGTGCCAGCAGGGGACAGGGGGAGAAGGCTTTCTTT. Amino acids: CASRGQGEKAFF. The whole variable domain, filled in from reference TRBV7-9 and TRBJ1-1, reads DTGVSQNPRHKITKRGQNVTFRCDPISEHNRLYWYRQTLGQGPEFLTYFQNEAQLEKSRLLSDRFSAERPKGSFSTLEIQRTEQGDSAMYLCASRGQGEKAFFGQGTRLTVV.

The CDR3 reads CASSLFGFPEAFF. CDR3 nucleotide sequence: TGTGCCAGCAGCCTCTTCGGGTTCCCTGAAGCTTTCTTT. The chain recombines TRBV7-8 with TRBJ1-1; D ambiguous. V lost 5 bases to trimming and J lost 6 bases, with 13 bases between them. Germline CDR1 reads SGHVS; CDR2 reads FQNEAQ. The length of the CDR3 is 13 residues.